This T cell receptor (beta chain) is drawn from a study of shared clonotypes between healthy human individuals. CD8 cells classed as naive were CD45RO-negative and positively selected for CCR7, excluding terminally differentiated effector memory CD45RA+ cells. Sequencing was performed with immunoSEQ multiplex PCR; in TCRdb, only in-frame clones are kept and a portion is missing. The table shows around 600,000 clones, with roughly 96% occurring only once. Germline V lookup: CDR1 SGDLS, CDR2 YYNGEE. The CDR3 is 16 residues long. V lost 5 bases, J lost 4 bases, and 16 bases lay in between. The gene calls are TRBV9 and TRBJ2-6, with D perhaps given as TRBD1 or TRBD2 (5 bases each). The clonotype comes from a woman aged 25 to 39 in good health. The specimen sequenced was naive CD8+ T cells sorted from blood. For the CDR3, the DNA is TGTGCCAGCAGTCCTGCCCGGGGCTCCGGGGCCAACGTCCTGACTTTC. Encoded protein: CASSPARGSGANVLTF.